What follows are 15 T cell receptor beta chains derived from one specimen sequenced in a study of shared clonotypes between healthy human individuals. Data came from immunoSEQ multiplex PCR; TCRdb stores just in-frame clones and leaves some out. Of about 1,500,000 clones detected, roughly 95% appear once; the ten largest clones hold about 1.2%. The specimen was naive CD4+ T cells sorted from blood. Specified subset: CD45RA+ positively selected. The receptors stem from a man younger than 45 in good health.

About this clone: Other DNA sequences in this sample translate to the same CDR3. V usage is TRBV18 and J usage is TRBJ2-7, with 9 bases fitting TRBD2. The CDR3 runs 14 residues. Germline V CDR1 and CDR2: KGHSH, LQKENI. V shed 3 bases and J 0 bases; nucleotides not matched to a gene: 0. This CDR3 is CASSPSGSSYEQYF. The CDR3 bases are TGTGCCAGCTCACCTAGCGGGAGCTCCTACGAGCAGTACTTC.

The chain combines TRBV2 with TRBJ2-4; D is perhaps TRBD2 (6 bases). CDR3 length: 18 residues. The germline gives CDR1 SNHLY, CDR2 FYNNEI. The V end was cut by 7 bases, the J end by 7 bases, with 29 bases between. CDR3 DNA: TGTGCCAGCACCATCCACCCCCTAACGGGACTGGAGGGGAACATTCAGTACTTC. Its protein product is CASTIHPLTGLEGNIQYF.

The V call is TRBV6-5, the J call TRBJ2-7; weak D call: TRBD1 (6 bases). Per the germline V gene, CDR1 is MNHEY and CDR2 is SVGAGI. V was pared by 5 bases and J by 6 bases, with 11 bases between. The CDR3 has 12 amino acids. CDR3 coding DNA: TGTGCCAGCAGTGACGACAGGTTCGAGCAGTACTTC. Translation: CASSDDRFEQYF.

The chain couples TRBV6-1 to TRBJ2-7; the match to TRBD1 covers 11 bases. The CDR3 runs to 13 residues. The germline V gene encodes CDR1 MNHNS and CDR2 SASEGT. V lost 6 bases and J lost 6; bases outside the gene matches: 4. The CDR3 is CASRDGTGGEQYF. The CDR3 DNA sequence: TGTGCCAGCAGGGACGGGACAGGGGGCGAGCAGTACTTC.

This clone was seen just once. The DNA for the CDR3 is TGTGCCAGCAGCGCGAGGGGGACAGTTAATGAAAAACTGTTTTTT. Protein sequence: CASSARGTVNEKLFF. V gene TRBV9 combines with J gene TRBJ1-4; 7 nucleotides align to TRBD1. There are 15 residues in the CDR3. Germline V gives CDR1 SGDLS, CDR2 YYNGEE. The junction had 6 bases not matched to a gene; V was cut back by 3 bases and J by 4 bases.

The chain links TRBV10-1 to TRBJ2-2; 11 bases agree with TRBD2. The germline CDR1 and CDR2 sequences are WNHNN and SYGVQD (reference sequence). With 0 bases clipped from V and 6 bases from J, the junction kept 3 bases outside the gene matches. The CDR3 is made up of 16 amino acids. The CDR3 DNA reads as TGCGCCAGCAGTGAGTCCGGGACTAGCGGTTCCGGGGAGCTGTTTTTT. Translated, it gives CASSESGTSGSGELFF.

This chain joins TRBV2 and TRBJ2-7, with 10 bases identical to TRBD2. V dropped 7 bases and J dropped 6; count of bases not matched to a gene: 9. The germline gives CDR1 SNHLY, CDR2 FYNNEI. The CDR3 runs 14 residues. CDR3 in DNA: TGTGCCAGCATAAAAATAGCGGGAGGAACCGAGCAGTACTTC. Its protein is CASIKIAGGTEQYF. The entire variable domain, with the rest obtained from reference TRBV2 and TRBJ2-7, is as follows: EPEVTQTPSHQVTQMGQEVILRCVPISNHLYFYWYRQILGQKVEFLVSFYNNEISEKSEIFDDQFSVERPDGSNFTLKIRSTKLEDSAMYFCASIKIAGGTEQYFGPGTRLTVT.

In its sample, this clone was seen a few times. The CDR3 region is CASSIGEGKLFF. The DNA for the CDR3 is TGCGCCAGCAGTATAGGGGAGGGGAAACTGTTTTTT. The chain carries TRBV5-1 and TRBJ1-4; a possible D gene is TRBD1 (5 bases). The CDR3 length is 12 residues. V lost 5 bases and J lost 11, with 13 bases in between. Germline loops: CDR1 SGHRS, CDR2 YFSETQ.

This chain joins TRBV28 and TRBJ2-7; no firm D call. Between the trimmed V and J ends, which lost 8 bases and 4 bases, there was a span of 9 bases. This CDR3 is built from 11 residues. CDR1 and CDR2 from the germline V gene are MDHEN and SYDVKM. CDR3 sequence (DNA): TGTGCCAGCCGCAGCGATTACGAGCAGTACTTC. It translates to CASRSDYEQYF.

The rearrangement joins TRBV27 to TRBJ2-7; 11 nucleotides align to TRBD1. After removal of 7 bases from V and 6 bases from J, the junction contained 5 bases not matched to a gene. CDR3 length: 13 amino acids. Per the germline V gene, CDR1 is MNHEY and CDR2 is SMNVEV (reference sequence). The CDR3 protein is CASTDRGRREQYF. The DNA of the CDR3 is TGTGCCAGCACGGACAGGGGGCGCCGCGAGCAGTACTTC.

The genes are TRBV5-1 and TRBJ2-7; TRBD1 matches at 7 bases. Germline V lookup: CDR1 SGHRS, CDR2 YFSETQ. This CDR3 comprises 15 residues. V was pared by 4 bases and J by 3 bases, with 10 bases of the junction left unmatched. CDR3 nucleotides: TGCGCCAGCAGCCTGATTTGGGACAGTAACTACGAGCAGTACTTC. It specifies CASSLIWDSNYEQYF. Together with reference TRBV5-1 and TRBJ2-7, the CDR3 gives the full variable domain: KAGVTQTPRYLIKTRGQQVTLSCSPISGHRSVSWYQQTPGQGLQFLFEYFSETQRNKGNFPGRFSGRQFSNSRSEMNVSTLELGDSALYLCASSLIWDSNYEQYFGPGTRLTVT.

The V and J genes are TRBV2 and TRBJ2-4; possibly TRBD2 for D (6 bases). Germline V gives CDR1 SNHLY, CDR2 FYNNEI. Deletions cut 7 bases from V and 9 bases from J, with 16 bases between. The CDR3 spans 13 residues. CDR3 nucleotide sequence: TGTGCCAGCACCATCGGGACTCTCGGCATTCAGTACTTC. Amino acids: CASTIGTLGIQYF. Combining the CDR3 with reference TRBV2 and TRBJ2-4 gives the whole variable domain EPEVTQTPSHQVTQMGQEVILRCVPISNHLYFYWYRQILGQKVEFLVSFYNNEISEKSEIFDDQFSVERPDGSNFTLKIRSTKLEDSAMYFCASTIGTLGIQYFGAGTRLSVL.

V and J are TRBV7-8 and TRBJ1-1, with unresolved D. CDR3 length: 14 residues. V was clipped by 5 bases and J by 2 bases, with 12 bases between them. Germline assignment: CDR1 SGHVS and CDR2 FQNEAQ. CDR3: CASSPRLTNTEAFF. As DNA, the CDR3 is TGTGCCAGCAGCCCCAGACTTACCAACACTGAAGCTTTCTTT.

This CDR3 reads CAWSLRTDYGYTF. The CDR3 DNA reads as TGTGCCTGGAGTTTACGGACAGACTATGGCTACACCTTC. V and J are TRBV30 and TRBJ1-2; TRBD1 might be the D (6 bases). The CDR3 has 13 amino acids. Germline V lookup: CDR1 GTSNPN, CDR2 SVGIG (reference sequence). V gave up 2 bases and J gave up 3 bases, with 10 bases separating them.

This chain links TRBV15 with TRBJ1-2; 9 bases are shared with TRBD1. Unmatched junction bases numbered 6, after V lost 3 bases and J lost 4 bases. CDR1 is LNHNV, CDR2 YYDKDF, per germline (reference sequence). CDR3 size: 15 residues. The chain's CDR3 is CATSRRGQGSYGYTF. The CDR3 DNA sequence: TGTGCCACCAGCAGGCGGGGACAGGGAAGCTATGGCTACACCTTC.